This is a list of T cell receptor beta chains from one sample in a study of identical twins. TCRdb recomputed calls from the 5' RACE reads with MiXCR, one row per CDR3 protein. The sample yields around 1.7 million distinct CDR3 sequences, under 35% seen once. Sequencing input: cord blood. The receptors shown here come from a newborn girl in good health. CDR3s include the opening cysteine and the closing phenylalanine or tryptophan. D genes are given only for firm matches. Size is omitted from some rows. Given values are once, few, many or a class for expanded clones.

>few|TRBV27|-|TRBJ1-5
TGTGCCAGCAGTACTTCAGGAGGGGCCGGGCAGCCCCAGCATTTT
CASSTSGGAGQPQHF
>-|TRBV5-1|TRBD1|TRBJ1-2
TGCGCCAGCAGCCCGACAGGGGGCGTCGACTATGGCTACACCTTC
CASSPTGGVDYGYTF
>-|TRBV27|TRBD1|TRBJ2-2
TGTGCCAGCGGCAGGGGGCCTAGATCCGGGGAGCTGTTTTTT
CASGRGPRSGELFF
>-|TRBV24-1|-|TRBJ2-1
TGTGCCACCAGTGATTTGACAGGGTCCTCCTACAATGAGCAGTTCTTC
CATSDLTGSSYNEQFF
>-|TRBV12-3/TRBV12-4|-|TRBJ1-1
TGTGCCACTTCTCTCGGAGGGTCCTCCACTGAAGCTTTCTTT
CATSLGGSSTEAFF
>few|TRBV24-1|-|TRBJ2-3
TGTGCCACCGGACAGAGGGTAGGAGATACGCAGTATTTT
CATGQRVGDTQYF
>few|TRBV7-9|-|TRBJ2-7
TGTGCCAGCAGCTTAGCAGTTGGGGCCTACAATGAGCAGTACTTC
CASSLAVGAYNEQYF
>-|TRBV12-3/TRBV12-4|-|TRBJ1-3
TGTGCCAGCGGCCTTGGAAACACCATATATTTT
CASGLGNTIYF
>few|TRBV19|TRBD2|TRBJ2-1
TGTGCCAGTACTAGCGGGATGCGGGAGCAGTTCTTC
CASTSGMREQFF
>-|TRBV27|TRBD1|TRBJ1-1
TGTGCCAGCAGTCGAACTTCCAGGGGGCCGGATGAAGCTTTCTTT
CASSRTSRGPDEAFF
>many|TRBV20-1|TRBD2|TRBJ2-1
TGCAGTGCTATGGGACTAGCCGGGAATGAGCAGTTCTTC
CSAMGLAGNEQFF
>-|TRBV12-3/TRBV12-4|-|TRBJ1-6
TGTGCCAGCAGTTTACTGCAGGCCGATTCACTCCTCCACTTT
CASSLLQADSLLHF
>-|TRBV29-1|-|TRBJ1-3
TGCAGCGTTGTACGGAGCTCTGGAAACACCATATATTTT
CSVVRSSGNTIYF
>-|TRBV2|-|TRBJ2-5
TGTGCCAGCAATCCGGGCAGGTTCGGCTCCTACAATGAGCAGTACTTC
CASNPGRFGSYNEQYF
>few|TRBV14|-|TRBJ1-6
TGTGCCAGCAGCCGGACAAATTCACCCCTCCACTTT
CASSRTNSPLHF
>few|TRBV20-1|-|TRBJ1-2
TGCAGTGCCGGGGGGCCAGGGCTAAACTATGGCTACACCTTC
CSAGGPGLNYGYTF
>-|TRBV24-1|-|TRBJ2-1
TGTGCCACCAGTGAGGGGACCCTCCGATACAATGAGCAGTTCTTC
CATSEGTLRYNEQFF
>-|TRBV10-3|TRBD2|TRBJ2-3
TGTGCCATCAGTGAGTCGCGTCTAGCGGGACTACCGAAGGCAGATACGCAGTATTTT
CAISESRLAGLPKADTQYF
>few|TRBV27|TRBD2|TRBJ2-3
TGTGCCAGCTCGACTAGCGGGAGAGATACGCAGTATTTT
CASSTSGRDTQYF
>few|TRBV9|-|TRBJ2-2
TGTGCCAGCTGCCGGGACCTCACCGGGGAGCTGTTTTTT
CASCRDLTGELFF
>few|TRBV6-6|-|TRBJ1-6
TGTGCCAGCAGTTATCCAGGCGCGGGAAATTCACCCCTCCACTTT
CASSYPGAGNSPLHF
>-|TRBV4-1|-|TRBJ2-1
TGCGCCAGCAGCCAAGACCCCTCCTACAATGCGCAGTTCTTC
CASSQDPSYNAQFF
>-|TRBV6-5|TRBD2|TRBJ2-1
TGTGCCAGCAGTTACTCGGGTAGCGGGAGCCACAATGAGCAGTTCTTC
CASSYSGSGSHNEQFF
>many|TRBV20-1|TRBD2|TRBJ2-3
TGCAGTGCTAGACCCTCTAGCGGGAGCGAATCAGATACGCAGTATTTT
CSARPSSGSESDTQYF
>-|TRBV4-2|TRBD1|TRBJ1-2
TGTGCCGGCAGCCAAGATTTACAGGGGTTAGGCTATGGCTACACCTTC
CAGSQDLQGLGYGYTF
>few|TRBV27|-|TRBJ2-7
TGTGCCAGCAGCCCTACTCCGGAAGAGCAGTACTTC
CASSPTPEEQYF
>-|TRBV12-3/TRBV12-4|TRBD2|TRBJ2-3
TGTGCCAGCAGTTGGACTAGCGGGAGCACTAGCACAGATACGCAGTATTTT
CASSWTSGSTSTDTQYF
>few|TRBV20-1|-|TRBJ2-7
TGCAGTGCTAGACAGGGGCCTACCTACGAGCAGTACTTC
CSARQGPTYEQYF
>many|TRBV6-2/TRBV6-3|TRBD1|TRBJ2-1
TGTGCCAGCAGCAACAGGGGCAATGAGCAGTTCTTC
CASSNRGNEQFF
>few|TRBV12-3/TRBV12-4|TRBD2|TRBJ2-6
TGTGCCAGCAGTTTAGCCACTAGCGCTGGGGCCAACGTCCTGACTTTC
CASSLATSAGANVLTF
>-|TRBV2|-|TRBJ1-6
TGTGCCAGCAGTGCGTCGGGGGGCTCCTATAATTCACCCCTCCACTTT
CASSASGGSYNSPLHF
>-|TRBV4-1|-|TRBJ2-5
TGCGCCAACAGCCAAGATCGGTGGGGGAGACAAGAGACCCAGTACTTC
CANSQDRWGRQETQYF
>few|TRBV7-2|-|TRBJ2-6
TGTGCCAGCAGCCCCCCGGTGGGGGCCAACGTCCTGACTTTC
CASSPPVGANVLTF
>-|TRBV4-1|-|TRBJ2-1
TGCGCCAGCAGCCCTCCGGGACGTTCTTCCGAGCAGTTCTTC
CASSPPGRSSEQFF
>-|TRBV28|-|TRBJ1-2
TGTGCCAGCAGTTTATACCCCTCGACAGCCAACCGAGGCTATGGCTACACCTTC
CASSLYPSTANRGYGYTF
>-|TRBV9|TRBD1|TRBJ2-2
TGTGCCAGCAGCGTAGGTTGGACAGGGGGATCCGGGGAGCTGTTTTTT
CASSVGWTGGSGELFF
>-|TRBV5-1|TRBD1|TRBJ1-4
TGCGCCAGCTCAATAGACAGGGGCGGAGAAAAACTGTTTTTT
CASSIDRGGEKLFF
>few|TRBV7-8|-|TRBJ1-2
TGTGCCAGCAGCTTAGAGGGTAAAGACTATGGCTACACCTTC
CASSLEGKDYGYTF
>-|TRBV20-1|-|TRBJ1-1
TGCAGTGCTAGGGTCCAGGCTCCTAATGAAGCTTTCTTT
CSARVQAPNEAFF
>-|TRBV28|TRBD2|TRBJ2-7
TGTGCCAGCAGTTTTAAGGGACTAGCCTACAATGAGCAGTACTTC
CASSFKGLAYNEQYF
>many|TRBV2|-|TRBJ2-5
TGTGCCAGCAGTGGGCAGTTCCAAGAGACCCAGTACTTC
CASSGQFQETQYF
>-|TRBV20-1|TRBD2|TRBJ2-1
TGCAGTGCTCGGACTAGCAGAAACAATGAGCAGTTCTTC
CSARTSRNNEQFF
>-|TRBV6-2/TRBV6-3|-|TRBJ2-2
TGTGCCAGCAGTTACCTGACCGTGAACACCGGGGAGCTGTTTTTT
CASSYLTVNTGELFF
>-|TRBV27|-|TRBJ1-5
TGTGCCCCCGAGCGCTATAGCAATCAGCCCCAGCATTTT
CAPERYSNQPQHF
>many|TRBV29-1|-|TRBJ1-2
TGCAGCGTTGCCGGGACAAACTATGGCTACACCTTC
CSVAGTNYGYTF
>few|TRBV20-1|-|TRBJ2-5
TGCAGTGTATTAGTCCGGGAGACCCAGTACTTC
CSVLVRETQYF
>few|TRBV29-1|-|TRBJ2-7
TGCAGCGTTGAAGATCGTGGTCGGGGCTCCTACAATGAGCAGTACTTC
CSVEDRGRGSYNEQYF
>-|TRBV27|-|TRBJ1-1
TGTGCCAGCAGTTTAGGGCCCGCCTCGAACACTGAAGCTTTCTTT
CASSLGPASNTEAFF
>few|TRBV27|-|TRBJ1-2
TGTGCCAGCAGTTTATCGTTCCCACAGGGCGATGGCTACACCTTC
CASSLSFPQGDGYTF